The 29 T cell receptor beta chains presented below share a single source sample, sequenced in a study of T cell clones after liver transplantation. Clones were sequenced by immunoSEQ multiplex PCR, and TCRdb holds only the in-frame ones, with some missing. The sample holds some 61,000 clones, roughly 71% seen once. Sequencing was performed on CD4+ T cells from blood, taken at the 22-month timepoint. These receptors were taken from a human patient who received a liver transplant. A subset of T cells may come from the graft donor.

The chain is built from TRBV19 and TRBJ2-6; a possible D gene is TRBD1 (5 bases). Germline CDR1 reads LNHDA; CDR2 reads SQIVND (reference sequence). V lost 5 bases, J lost 2 bases, and 13 bases lay in between. CDR3 size: 16 residues. The CDR3 DNA sequence: TGTGCCAGTAGTCCTATTTGGGGCGCTGGGGCCAACGTCCTGACTTTC. It is translated as CASSPIWGAGANVLTF.

This clone is medium-sized within its sample. V usage is TRBV11-3 and J usage is TRBJ1-6; TRBD1 is a possible D gene (6 bases). The germline V gene has CDR1 SGHNT and CDR2 YENEEA. V was shortened by 5 bases and J by 13 bases, with 15 bases between the two germline ends. The CDR3 has 13 amino acids. CDR3 in DNA: TGTGCCAGCAGCAGGATAAGGGGGGAGCCCCTCCACTTT. This translates into CASSRIRGEPLHF.

Only a few counts were recorded for this clone. This chain joins TRBV5-4 and TRBJ2-5, with TRBD1 as a possible D gene (6 bases). The V and J ends lost 4 bases and 1 base respectively, with 11 bases between them. The germline gives CDR1 SGHNT, CDR2 YYREEE (reference sequence). CDR3 length: 14 amino acids. The CDR3 coding sequence is TGTGCCAGCAGCCCCGGGACACCCCAAGAGACCCAGTACTTC. Translating gives CASSPGTPQETQYF.

The rearrangement joins TRBV5-6 to TRBJ1-5; maybe TRBD1 (5 bases). Germline V gene lookup returns CDR1 SGHDT and CDR2 YYEEEE. The CDR3 has 14 residues. V was cut by 4 bases and J by 5 bases, with 13 bases left in between. CDR3 amino acids: CASSVSGYHQPQHF. The CDR3 coding sequence is TGTGCCAGCAGCGTTTCAGGGTATCATCAGCCCCAGCATTTT.

This sequence joins TRBV2 and TRBJ2-1, with TRBD2 identical over 11 bases. Germline loops: CDR1 SNHLY, CDR2 FYNNEI. V was pared by 1 base and J by 8 bases, with 1 base of the junction left unmatched. The CDR3 length is 14 residues. CDR3 nucleotides: TGTGCCAGCAGTGAAGTAGCGGGGGGGCATGAGCAGTTCTTC. It specifies CASSEVAGGHEQFF.

This clone occurred a few times. This sequence joins TRBV15 and TRBJ1-3, with D unclear. Germline assignment: CDR1 LNHNV and CDR2 YYDKDF (reference sequence). The length of the CDR3 is 12 residues. The V end lost 0 bases, the J end lost 5 bases, and 2 bases lay between the germline ends. In DNA, the CDR3 is TGTGCCACCAGCAGAGATAGAAACACCATATATTTT. Amino acids: CATSRDRNTIYF. The full variable domain, its missing parts supplied by reference TRBV15 and TRBJ1-3, is DAMVIQNPRYQVTQFGKPVTLSCSQTLNHNVMYWYQQKSSQAPKLLFHYYDKDFNNEADTPDNFQSRRPNTSFCFLDIRSPGLGDTAMYLCATSRDRNTIYFGEGSWLTVV.

The sample holds many counts of this clone. The chain has TRBV30 and TRBJ1-1; D call uncertain. Deletions cut 0 bases from V and 1 base from J, with 6 bases between. The CDR3 runs 13 residues. Looked up from germline, CDR1 is GTSNPN and CDR2 is SVGIG (reference sequence). The CDR3 region is CAWSVQPNTEAFF. CDR3 sequence (DNA): TGTGCCTGGAGTGTACAACCGAACACTGAAGCTTTCTTT.

V gene TRBV4-1 combines with J gene TRBJ2-3; D may be TRBD2 (7 bases). The CDR3 sequence is 16 residues long. The germline CDR1 and CDR2 sequences are MGHRA and YSYEKL. The germline V and J ends were trimmed by 4 bases and 2 bases, with 16 bases remaining between them. The CDR3 bases are TGCGCCAGCAGCCTTTATGGGAGGGGGACCACAGATACGCAGTATTTT. Protein product: CASSLYGRGTTDTQYF.

This clone was picked up one time. V gene TRBV6-1 combines with J gene TRBJ2-7; TRBD1 is a possible D gene (6 bases). Germline V lookup: CDR1 MNHNS, CDR2 SASEGT. The CDR3 runs to 15 residues. V was shortened by 5 bases and J by 0 bases, with 14 bases between the two germline ends. The CDR3 DNA reads as TGTGCCAGCAGTCTCCAGGGGTTTTTCTCCTACGAGCAGTACTTC. Protein product: CASSLQGFFSYEQYF.

This rearrangement joins TRBV9 to TRBJ2-2; TRBD1 agrees at 9 bases. Germline trimming cut 0 bases from V and 4 bases from J; bases unmatched to any gene: 7. Per the germline V gene, CDR1 is SGDLS and CDR2 is YYNGEE. There are 17 residues in the CDR3. The DNA of the CDR3 is TGTGCCAGCAGCGTAGCCGGGACAGGGTGGACCACCGGGGAGCTGTTTTTT. Its translation: CASSVAGTGWTTGELFF.

The V call is TRBV6-5, the J call TRBJ1-2, with 12 bases fitting TRBD1. With V trimmed by 0 bases and J by 13 bases, 9 bases remained unmatched. The CDR3 loop spans 15 amino acids. Germline-derived CDR1 and CDR2 are MNHEY and SVGAGI. The CDR3 region is CASSYSRRGQGAITF. The CDR3 coding sequence is TGTGCCAGCAGTTACTCGAGACGGGGACAGGGGGCAATCACCTTC.

This clone was observed a handful of times. J is TRBJ2-7 and V is TRBV11-3; D is uncertain. V was clipped by 2 bases and J by 6 bases, with 17 bases between them. The CDR3 consists of 15 residues. Germline loops: CDR1 SGHNT, CDR2 YENEEA. The CDR3 DNA reads as TGTGCCAGCAGCTTAAATCCTTCTGGGCCCGGCGAGCAGTACTTC. As protein: CASSLNPSGPGEQYF.

The CDR3 protein is CASSRGTGTRELFF. The CDR3 DNA sequence: TGTGCCAGCAGTAGGGGGACAGGGACGCGGGAGCTGTTTTTT. The genes are TRBV11-1 and TRBJ2-2; 9 positions agree with TRBD1. Per the germline V gene, CDR1 is SGHAT and CDR2 is FQDESV (reference sequence). The ends lost 6 bases at V and 9 bases at J; junction bases unmatched: 8. This CDR3 is 14 amino acids long.

The chain has TRBV5-1 and TRBJ1-2; D remains unclear. The germline V gene encodes CDR1 SGHRS and CDR2 YFSETQ. Trimming left V 0 bases short and J 9 bases short, with 9 bases between. The CDR3 has 12 residues. CDR3 nucleotide sequence: TGCGCCAGCAGCTTGGTAGGAGGAAGCTACACCTTC. Its protein is CASSLVGGSYTF.

By sample share, this clone is medium-sized. The chain links TRBV30 to TRBJ1-3, with D possibly TRBD1 on 5 matching bases. Per the germline V gene, CDR1 is GTSNPN and CDR2 is SVGIG (reference sequence). V lost 5 bases to trimming and J lost 3 bases, with 11 bases between them. The CDR3 has 13 residues. In nucleotides, the CDR3 is TGTGCCTGGGCGCAGGGCGTTGGAAACACCATATATTTT. Protein product: CAWAQGVGNTIYF.

The CDR3 is CASSPDRGEGTQYF. For the CDR3, the DNA is TGTGCCAGTAGTCCCGACAGGGGAGAGGGTACGCAGTATTTT. The chain is built from TRBV19 and TRBJ2-3; 8 bases are shared with TRBD1. Germline V gene sequence: CDR1 LNHDA, CDR2 SQIVND (reference sequence). V lost 5 bases, J lost 8 bases, and 9 bases stayed unmatched. The CDR3 has 14 residues.

This chain joins TRBV5-1 and TRBJ2-3, with D possibly TRBD1 on 5 matching bases. Trimming pared 7 bases from V and 0 bases from J, leaving 18 bases between. This CDR3 contains 16 residues. The germline V gene encodes CDR1 SGHRS and CDR2 YFSETQ. DNA for the CDR3: TGCGCCAGCGCGCTCCTTGACAGCTCTAGCACAGATACGCAGTATTTT. This encodes CASALLDSSSTDTQYF.

The V gene is TRBV7-9, the J gene TRBJ1-2; D not resolved. Germline V CDR1 and CDR2: SEHNR, FQNEAQ (reference sequence). Between the trimmed V and J ends, which lost 5 bases and 3 bases, there was a span of 13 bases. This CDR3 contains 14 residues. DNA for the CDR3: TGTGCCAGCAGCCCCGAATGGATTGACTATGGCTACACCTTC. Amino acid sequence: CASSPEWIDYGYTF.

This clone appeared a few times. The chain recombines TRBV2 with TRBJ1-2; maybe TRBD1 (6 bases). V gave up 5 bases and J gave up 4 bases, with 17 bases separating them. Germline assignment: CDR1 SNHLY and CDR2 FYNNEI. The CDR3 runs 15 residues. The CDR3 bases are TGTGCCAGCAGTCTAAGACAGGTTGAACCCTATGGCTACACCTTC. Translating gives CASSLRQVEPYGYTF. The full variable domain, with the rest looked up from reference TRBV2 and TRBJ1-2, is EPEVTQTPSHQVTQMGQEVILRCVPISNHLYFYWYRQILGQKVEFLVSFYNNEISEKSEIFDDQFSVERPDGSNFTLKIRSTKLEDSAMYFCASSLRQVEPYGYTFGSGTRLTVV.

This clone was counted a few times. The J gene is TRBJ2-6, the V gene TRBV13, with 11 bases identical to TRBD2. The trim removed 5 bases at V and 1 base at J, leaving 16 bases unmatched. Germline values: CDR1 PRHDT, CDR2 FYEKMQ (reference sequence). This CDR3 is 21 amino acids long. Written as DNA, the CDR3 is TGTGCCAGCAGCGAGGCCCTGACTAGCGGGGCCCCTGGGTCTGGGGCCAACGTCCTGACTTTC. This translates into CASSEALTSGAPGSGANVLTF.

This clone was seen just once. The genes are TRBV19 and TRBJ2-6, with D unresolved. CDR1 and CDR2 from the germline V gene are LNHDA and SQIVND (reference sequence). The CDR3 spans 14 residues. Trimming removed 5 bases from V and 4 bases from J, with 9 bases in between. CDR3 coding DNA: TGTGCCAGTAGTCCTGTTATCGGGGCCAACGTCCTGACTTTC. Protein: CASSPVIGANVLTF.

V usage is TRBV28 and J usage is TRBJ1-6, with D perhaps matching TRBD1 (5 bases). Trimming took off 6 bases at V and 9 bases at J, with 12 bases between the two ends. The CDR3 has 13 residues. The germline CDR1 and CDR2 sequences are MDHEN and SYDVKM. CDR3 loop: CASSSPTVSPLHF. The CDR3 nucleotides read TGTGCCAGCAGCTCCCCGACAGTTTCACCCCTCCACTTT.

This chain connects TRBV30 to TRBJ2-7, with TRBD2 matching 11 bases. This CDR3 is built from 13 residues. The junction had 5 bases not matched to a gene; V was cut back by 4 bases and J by 6 bases. The germline gives CDR1 GTSNPN, CDR2 SVGIG (reference sequence). In DNA, the CDR3 is TGTGCCTGGACTAGCGGGGGGTTTTCCGAGCAGTACTTC. Its translation: CAWTSGGFSEQYF.

The chain employs TRBV6-5 and TRBJ2-1, with D unclear. CDR1 and CDR2 (germline): MNHEY, SVGAGI. V was cut by 5 bases and J by 4 bases, with 9 bases left in between. This CDR3 has 13 residues. The CDR3 is CASSPDHYNEQFF. CDR3 DNA sequence: TGTGCCAGCAGTCCCGACCATTACAATGAGCAGTTCTTC.

The chain joins TRBV4-1 to TRBJ1-2, with unresolved D. Germline-derived CDR1 and CDR2 are MGHRA and YSYEKL. Trimming left V 0 bases short and J 8 bases short, with 16 bases between. The CDR3 covers 15 residues. This chain's CDR3 is CASSQDREQTGGYTF. Written as DNA, the CDR3 is TGCGCCAGCAGCCAAGATAGAGAACAGACGGGGGGCTACACCTTC.

The chain employs TRBV30 and TRBJ1-2; TRBD1 agrees at 8 bases. Germline V lookup: CDR1 GTSNPN, CDR2 SVGIG (reference sequence). V lost 2 bases, J lost 4 bases, and 3 bases stayed unmatched. The CDR3 runs to 13 residues. The CDR3 protein is CAWSITGGYGYTF. In nucleotides, the CDR3 is TGTGCCTGGAGTATTACAGGGGGCTATGGCTACACCTTC.

This clone came up a few times. This chain connects TRBV6-5 to TRBJ1-1; unclear D gene. The CDR3 consists of 15 residues. V dropped 2 bases and J dropped 1 base, with 11 bases sitting between them. Per germline, CDR1 MNHEY and CDR2 SVGAGI. The CDR3 nucleotides are TGTGCCAGCAGTTACCAGCGGACGGCGAACACTGAAGCTTTCTTT. This encodes CASSYQRTANTEAFF.

This clone has just a few counts. The CDR3 region is CASSARTGEYGYTF. CDR3 coding DNA: TGTGCCAGCAGTGCACGGACAGGGGAATATGGCTACACCTTC. The V gene is TRBV6-1, the J gene TRBJ1-2, with 9 bases lining up with TRBD1. The CDR3 spans 14 residues. CDR1 is MNHNS, CDR2 SASEGT, per germline. Losses at the gene ends were 4 bases for V and 5 bases for J; bases not matched to a gene: 5.

The chain has TRBV5-4 and TRBJ1-1; tentative D call: TRBD1 (6 bases). The germline CDR1 and CDR2 sequences are SGHNT and YYREEE (reference sequence). This CDR3 spans 14 amino acids. The V end lost 1 base, the J end lost 1 base, and 8 bases lay between the germline ends. The CDR3 region is CASSLWGPNTEAFF. The CDR3 DNA reads TGTGCCAGCAGCTTGTGGGGGCCGAACACTGAAGCTTTCTTT.